These T cell receptor beta chains were read from a single sample in a study of blood T cell repertoires in COVID-19. Assay used: immunoSEQ multiplex PCR; TCRdb lists only in-frame clones, some missing. The sample holds roughly 330,000 clones, roughly 90% seen once. The sequenced material came from peripheral blood. These receptors were obtained from a man between 18 and 29 years old who had recovered from COVID-19. Both conserved end residues are trimmed from each CDR3. Each record gives: J gene, V gene, CDR3 protein.

>TRBJ2-3|TRBV5-4
ASSVRLAGGPADTQY
>TRBJ2-7|TRBV20-1
SASDAGDEQY
>TRBJ1-1|TRBV11-2
ASSLEGGWNTEAF
>TRBJ2-7|TRBV9
ASSSSTGYEQY
>TRBJ1-5|TRBV12-3/TRBV12-4
ASSTGPNQPQH
>TRBJ2-7|TRBV7-6
ASSHGLVEPYEQY
>TRBJ1-2|TRBV3-1/TRBV3-2
ASSPGQGNYGYT
>TRBJ2-3|TRBV6-5
ASSSGGLTDTQY
>TRBJ2-1|TRBV4-3
ASSQGSTSRTYNEQF
>TRBJ2-1|TRBV29-1
SVASGREQF
>TRBJ2-6|TRBV7-9
ASNLGRDSDSGANVLT